The 20 T cell receptor beta chains below come from one sample, sequenced in a study of T cells in Graves' hyperthyroidism and ophthalmopathy. RNA transcripts served as the template for amplifying TCR beta CDR3 regions. A first-round RT-PCR of the TCR CDR3 used the HTBI primer set. TCRdb processed the multiplex PCR reads anew with MiXCR; each CDR3 protein has one entry. The data hold almost 600,000 distinct CDR3 sequences, with more than 11% observed a single time. Sequencing used blood. Receptors were obtained from a woman in her twenties or thirties with Graves' hyperthyroidism that later progressed to Graves' ophthalmopathy.

V is TRBV24-1 and J is TRBJ2-7, with a weak D call TRBD1 (5 bases). The V and J ends lost 2 bases and 0 bases respectively, with 7 bases between them. This CDR3 is 14 amino acids long. From germline, CDR1 is KGHDR and CDR2 SFDVKD. The CDR3 loop reads CATSDSDTSYEQYF. The CDR3 DNA reads TGTGCCACCAGTGATTCGGACACCTCCTACGAGCAGTACTTC.

Notes on this clonotype: A read error may be the cause here, since a much bigger clone is one base away. The CDR3 bases are TGTGCCAGCGGTAAGACCGACACAGATACGCAGTATTTT. Its protein product is CASGKTDTDTQYF. The chain joins TRBV18 to TRBJ2-3; no clear D gene. V was clipped by 8 bases and J by 2 bases, with 11 bases between them. Germline CDR1 is KGHSH and CDR2 is LQKENI. There are 13 residues in the CDR3.

This rearrangement joins TRBV20-1 to TRBJ2-7; no clear D. The CDR3 extends over 12 amino acids. V lost 0 bases and J lost 6, with 9 bases in between. Germline V gene data show CDR1 as DFQATT and CDR2 as SNEGSKA (reference sequence). The CDR3 protein is CSARDQFPEQYF. DNA of the CDR3: TGCAGTGCTAGAGATCAATTCCCCGAGCAGTACTTC.

The chain couples TRBV6-1 to TRBJ1-5; possible D gene TRBD1, 6 bases. CDR1 and CDR2 (germline): MNHNS, SASEGT. V dropped 2 bases and J dropped 4 bases, with 12 bases sitting between them. CDR3 length equals 15 residues. In nucleotides, the CDR3 is TGTGCCAGCAGTGAACCGGGGGGCCAAAATCAGCCCCAGCATTTT. Amino acids: CASSEPGGQNQPQHF.

V is TRBV3-1 and J is TRBJ1-6, with 9 bases matching TRBD1. Germline CDR1 LGHDT, CDR2 YNNKEL (reference sequence). The V and J ends lost 4 bases and 9 bases, in that order; junction bases with no gene match: 7. CDR3 length: 15 amino acids. The CDR3 protein is CASSPRQGGGSPLHF. The CDR3 DNA reads as TGTGCCAGCAGCCCCAGACAGGGGGGAGGTTCACCCCTCCACTTT.

The rearrangement uses TRBV3-1 and TRBJ2-7, with TRBD2 identical over 10 bases. The J segment lost 6 bases and the V segment lost 4 bases, leaving 15 bases of the junction unmatched. This CDR3 comprises 17 residues. From germline, CDR1 is LGHDT and CDR2 YNNKEL (reference sequence). DNA for the CDR3: TGTGCCAGCAGCCCCCTGACTAGCGGGCGGAGAGGAGGCGAGCAGTACTTC. It yields the protein CASSPLTSGRRGGEQYF.

On this clonotype: A junction end diverges from the germline sequence, so it may reflect a read error. The V gene is TRBV9, the J gene TRBJ1-1; D gene unclear. This CDR3 comprises 11 residues. In germline, CDR1 is SGDLS, CDR2 YYNGEE. The CDR3 DNA reads as TGTGCCGGCAGCTCCGGCACTGAAGCTTTCTTT. Translated, it gives CAGSSGTEAFF.

In its sample, this clonotype was seen many times. CDR3 bases: TGTGCCAGCAGTTTATGGGGGGATCAGGAAGCAGATACGCAGTATTTT. It is translated as CASSLWGDQEADTQYF. V usage is TRBV28 and J usage is TRBJ2-3; D may be TRBD1 or TRBD2 (5 bases each). The germline V gene encodes CDR1 MDHEN and CDR2 SYDVKM. V was trimmed by 0 bases and J by 4 bases, leaving 14 bases between them. The CDR3 runs to 16 residues.

This clonotype was picked up a small number of times. The rearrangement joins TRBV3-1 to TRBJ2-1; 8 bases are shared with TRBD2. The germline V gene encodes CDR1 LGHDT and CDR2 YNNKEL (reference sequence). Trimming removed 1 base from V and 7 bases from J; junction bases left unmatched: 6. CDR3 length equals 15 residues. The CDR3 bases are TGTGCCAGCAGCCAAGCAGCGGGAGTCGTTAATGAGCAGTTCTTC. It yields the protein CASSQAAGVVNEQFF.

The gene calls are TRBV12-5 and TRBJ2-7, with 12 bases identical to TRBD1. The CDR3 contains 14 residues. J lost 3 bases, V lost 7 bases, and 4 bases had no gene match. Looked up from germline, CDR1 is LGHNT and CDR2 is FRNRAP. CDR3 in amino acids: CASARDRGLYEQYF. The CDR3, as DNA: TGTGCTAGTGCCCGGGACAGGGGGCTCTACGAGCAGTACTTC.

J is TRBJ1-1 and V is TRBV30, with D possibly matching TRBD1 (6 bases). CDR1 is GTSNPN, CDR2 SVGIG, per germline (reference sequence). Trimming took off 6 bases at V and 0 bases at J, with 17 bases between the two ends. The CDR3 has 15 amino acids. The CDR3 spells CACLLWGLLNTEAFF. The CDR3 DNA follows: TGTGCCTGCCTCTTGTGGGGGCTACTGAACACTGAAGCTTTCTTT.

This chain connects TRBV7-2 to TRBJ2-5; 11 nucleotides match TRBD2. In germline, CDR1 is SGHTA, CDR2 FQGNSA. This CDR3 spans 17 amino acids. V was clipped by 1 base and J by 4 bases; unmatched bases: 8. The CDR3 protein is CASSLGLLAGVSETQYF. The CDR3 nucleotides read TGTGCCAGCAGCTTAGGCCTACTAGCGGGAGTGTCAGAGACCCAGTACTTC.

The rearrangement uses TRBV27 and TRBJ1-2; 8 nucleotides match TRBD1. The CDR3 consists of 15 residues. V dropped 5 bases and J dropped 3; count of bases not matched to a gene: 8. CDR1 and CDR2 (germline): MNHEY, SMNVEV (reference sequence). The CDR3 DNA follows: TGTGCCAGCAGTGATCCAGGGGGCAATGACTATGGCTACACCTTC. Translation: CASSDPGGNDYGYTF.

This clonotype was found many times. The V and J genes are TRBV11-2 and TRBJ2-1; TRBD2 aligns across 12 bases. This CDR3 region has 15 residues. The V and J ends lost 5 bases and 8 bases, in that order; junction bases with no gene match: 7. The germline CDR1 and CDR2 sequences are SGHAT and FQNNGV. The CDR3 reads CASSTTSGSADEQFF. The CDR3, as DNA: TGTGCCAGCAGCACGACTAGCGGGAGCGCAGATGAGCAGTTCTTC.

In its sample, this clonotype was seen a few times. At one boundary the junction diverges from the germline segment, which might be a read error. The chain joins TRBV10-3 to TRBJ2-3, with 10 bases that match TRBD2. The CDR3 covers 14 residues. Germline V gene sequence: CDR1 ENHRY, CDR2 SYGVKD. CDR3 DNA sequence: TGTGCCGTAAGAGCTAGCGGGAGCATAGATACGCAGTATTTT. Its translation is CAVRASGSIDTQYF.

This clonotype was observed many times. The chain recombines TRBV28 with TRBJ2-7; 9 bases fit TRBD2. CDR3 length: 16 amino acids. The germline V gene has CDR1 MDHEN and CDR2 SYDVKM. Trimming removed 2 bases from V and 1 base from J; junction bases left unmatched: 6. Here the CDR3 reads CASSLLSSGTSYEQYF. The CDR3 DNA follows: TGTGCCAGCAGTTTACTGTCTAGCGGGACTTCCTACGAGCAGTACTTC.

This clonotype showed up many times. The gene calls are TRBV10-3 and TRBJ2-3; weak D call: TRBD2 (6 bases). The CDR3 is 12 amino acids. In germline, CDR1 is ENHRY, CDR2 SYGVKD. The germline V and J ends were trimmed by 6 bases and 4 bases, with 8 bases remaining between them. Here the CDR3 reads CAIRAGSDTQYF. In DNA, the CDR3 is TGTGCCATCAGGGCGGGGTCAGATACGCAGTATTTT.

This clonotype was detected a few times. The chain recombines TRBV6-4 with TRBJ1-3; TRBD1 aligns across 10 bases. The germline V gene encodes CDR1 MRHNA and CDR2 SNTAGT. V trimming: 10 bases; J trimming: 4 bases; junction bases outside the gene matches: 10. This CDR3 comprises 15 residues. The CDR3 reads CANLPDRGFGNTIYF. CDR3 sequence (DNA): TGTGCCAACCTACCGGACAGGGGGTTCGGAAACACCATATATTTT.

The chain employs TRBV20-1 and TRBJ2-7, with a possible D match to TRBD2 (6 bases). V was pared by 6 bases and J by 3 bases, with 18 bases between. Germline CDR1 is DFQATT and CDR2 is SNEGSKA (reference sequence). CDR3 size: 14 residues. The CDR3 here is CSAGGLTGDYEQYF. DNA of the CDR3: TGCAGTGCGGGAGGTCTCACGGGAGACTACGAGCAGTACTTC.

This clonotype has just a few counts. The chain combines TRBV7-3 with TRBJ2-7; TRBD2 matches at 9 bases. The V segment lost 0 bases and the J segment 4 bases; nucleotides outside the gene matches: 7. CDR1 and CDR2 from the germline V gene are SGHTA and FQGTGA. There are 16 residues in the CDR3. This chain's CDR3 is CASSLTLSGRMYEQYF. The CDR3 DNA is TGTGCCAGCAGCTTAACGCTTAGCGGGAGAATGTACGAGCAGTACTTC.